This entry describes one TCR beta chain. The data were obtained in a study of blood T cell repertoires in COVID-19. For the study at large: Some COVID-19 samples were acute and others convalescent; all came from the United States, Italy and Spain. PBMCs, B-cell-depleted T cells, or T cells provided the cDNA or gDNA that made up the material.

Unmatched junction bases numbered 12, after V lost 9 bases and J lost 0 bases. The CDR3 consists of 16 residues. The germline gives CDR1 LNHDA, CDR2 SQIVND (reference sequence). In the original analysis: It was from reference gene primer amplification that nucleated cell counts were estimated. Sequencing was performed with immunoSEQ multiplex PCR; in TCRdb, only in-frame clones are kept and a portion is missing. That table supplies the V and J calls and clone size; D and trimming were determined from the DNA. The sample lists tens of thousands of clones, about 90% occurring once. The J gene is TRBJ2-5, the V gene TRBV19, with 8 bases lining up with TRBD2. Input material: peripheral blood. This clonotype originated in a man in his fifties or sixties with active COVID-19. The CDR3 here is CASSLAATRNQETQYF. The CDR3 DNA follows: TGTGCCAGCTCACTAGCGGCGACCCGAAACCAAGAGACCCAGTACTTC.